Presented here are 14 T cell receptor beta chains from one specimen sequenced in a study of PD-1 blockade in classical Hodgkin lymphoma. Time point defined: cycle 4 day 1 (C4D1), after 5 to 7 weeks of nivolumab. Brentuximab vedotin exposure varied among the patients, all of whom had relapsed after autologous stem cell transplantation. Using immunoSEQ multiplex PCR, the repertoire was profiled, and TCRdb retains in-frame clones only, with some absent. The sample includes around 50,000 clones, roughly 80% of them seen just once. Sequencing used peripheral blood mononuclear cells (PBMCs), obtained before the fourth cycle of nivolumab. The origin of the receptors is a human donor with classical Hodgkin lymphoma.

This clone was picked up one time. The J gene is TRBJ2-7, the V gene TRBV7-6; 10 positions agree with TRBD1. Germline loops: CDR1 SGHVS, CDR2 FNYEAQ. Trimming at V came to 4 bases and at J to 5 bases, leaving 8 bases not matched to a gene. This CDR3 has 15 residues. CDR3 residues: CASSSRTGGRDEQYF. The CDR3 DNA sequence: TGTGCCAGCAGCTCGAGGACAGGGGGAAGGGACGAGCAGTACTTC.

V gene TRBV11-1 combines with J gene TRBJ2-1; 10 bases align to TRBD2. Germline V gives CDR1 SGHAT, CDR2 FQDESV (reference sequence). This CDR3 contains 18 residues. The V gene end was trimmed by 0 bases and the J gene end by 2 bases; junction bases not matched to a gene: 7. The DNA for the CDR3 is TGTGCCAGCAGCTTAGCTGAATCCGGGACTAGCGCCTACAATGAGCAGTTCTTC. Translated: CASSLAESGTSAYNEQFF.

The chain couples TRBV10-2 to TRBJ2-3, with 8 nucleotides matching TRBD2. The junction had 4 bases not matched to a gene; V was cut back by 5 bases and J by 3 bases. Germline V gene lookup returns CDR1 WSHSY and CDR2 SAAADI. The CDR3 has 14 residues. CDR3 in DNA: TGCGCCAGCAGTCCCGTAGCGGGAACAGATACGCAGTATTTT. The encoded protein is CASSPVAGTDTQYF.

Regarding this clone: At one end, the junction sequence differs from germline, possibly due to a read error. The V gene is TRBV6-5, the J gene TRBJ2-4; 8 bases are shared with TRBD1. From germline, CDR1 is MNHEY and CDR2 SVGAGI. The CDR3 length is 11 residues. Here the CDR3 DNA reads TGTGCCAGCAGTGCGCCGGGACAGGAGATCTTC. Translation gives CASSAPGQEIF.

The rearrangement links TRBV7-9 to TRBJ1-1, with no clear D. Looked up from germline, CDR1 is SEHNR and CDR2 is FQNEAQ (reference sequence). The CDR3 has 13 residues. Trimming stripped 3 bases from V and 6 bases from J, with 11 bases between. The CDR3 here is CASSLAGRAEAFF. DNA for the CDR3: TGTGCCAGCAGCTTGGCCGGGCGGGCTGAAGCTTTCTTT.

The chain links TRBV6-4 to TRBJ2-3; unclear D gene. Germline CDR1 MRHNA, CDR2 SNTAGT. CDR3 length: 16 amino acids. The ends were cut back, 6 bases at V and 2 bases at J, with 18 bases in the middle. The CDR3 protein is CASSTRQDIATDTQYF. The CDR3 nucleotides read TGTGCCAGCAGCACCCGTCAAGACATTGCCACAGATACGCAGTATTTT.

This clone appeared a few times. V is TRBV28 and J is TRBJ2-3; D is ambiguous. Germline V gives CDR1 MDHEN, CDR2 SYDVKM. The V and J ends lost 4 bases and 8 bases respectively, with 10 bases between them. CDR3 length: 12 amino acids. CDR3 bases: TGTGCCAGCAGTTCTTCTATGCTTACGCAGTATTTT. Its protein is CASSSSMLTQYF.

The J gene is TRBJ2-1, the V gene TRBV28; D is perhaps TRBD1 (8 bases). Trimming took off 2 bases at V and 5 bases at J, with 19 bases between the two ends. CDR1 and CDR2 from the germline V gene are MDHEN and SYDVKM. This CDR3 is built from 17 residues. The CDR3 reads CASSLLIGQGGNNEQFF. Here the CDR3 DNA reads TGTGCCAGCAGTTTACTCATCGGACAGGGAGGGAACAATGAGCAGTTCTTC.

The chain uses TRBV10-1 and TRBJ2-1, with D perhaps matching TRBD1 or TRBD2 (5 bases each). Germline-derived CDR1 and CDR2 are WNHNN and SYGVQD (reference sequence). Deletions cut 5 bases from V and 4 bases from J, with 18 bases between. The CDR3 extends over 16 amino acids. CDR3 DNA: TGCGCCAGCAGTTATGGCAACCCTGAGGGGTACAATGAGCAGTTCTTC. This gives the protein CASSYGNPEGYNEQFF.

V gene TRBV10-3 combines with J gene TRBJ1-4; D is uncertain. This CDR3 region has 13 residues. The V end was cut by 6 bases, the J end by 5 bases, with 10 bases between. Germline V gives CDR1 ENHRY, CDR2 SYGVKD. The DNA for the CDR3 is TGTGCCATCAGCCGAGAGGCCAATGAAAAACTGTTTTTT. This codes for CAISREANEKLFF.

The chain carries TRBV19 and TRBJ2-6, with D maybe TRBD2 (5 bases). CDR1 and CDR2 from the germline V gene are LNHDA and SQIVND (reference sequence). The CDR3 length is 17 residues. Trimming shortened V by 1 base and J by 2 bases, and 12 bases separated the two germline ends. CDR3 in amino acids: CASSIVFSGTGANVLTF. CDR3 DNA: TGTGCCAGTAGTATAGTGTTTTCGGGGACTGGGGCCAACGTCCTGACTTTC.

The V and J genes are TRBV6-5 and TRBJ2-1; 7 bases line up with TRBD1. CDR1 and CDR2 from the germline V gene are MNHEY and SVGAGI. This CDR3 contains 15 residues. Trimming cost V 6 bases and J 0 bases; bases outside gene matches: 5. For the CDR3, the DNA is TGTGCCAGCAGATTGACAGGGAGCTCCTACAATGAGCAGTTCTTC. Translated: CASRLTGSSYNEQFF.

The V call is TRBV11-3, the J call TRBJ1-1, with D perhaps TRBD1 (5 bases). Trimming cost V 5 bases and J 1 base, with 8 bases left between them. Per the germline V gene, CDR1 is SGHNT and CDR2 is YENEEA. The CDR3 contains 13 residues. The CDR3 DNA reads TGTGCCAGCAGCACCAGGGAGAACACTGAAGCTTTCTTT. This codes for CASSTRENTEAFF.

V and J are TRBV5-1 and TRBJ2-7, with D perhaps TRBD2 (5 bases). The CDR3 sequence is 15 residues long. V gave up 2 bases and J gave up 6 bases, with 18 bases separating them. CDR1 and CDR2 (germline): SGHRS, YFSETQ. The CDR3 here is CASSFGMSEGFEQYF. The CDR3 DNA reads as TGCGCCAGCAGCTTTGGGATGTCAGAGGGTTTCGAGCAGTACTTC.